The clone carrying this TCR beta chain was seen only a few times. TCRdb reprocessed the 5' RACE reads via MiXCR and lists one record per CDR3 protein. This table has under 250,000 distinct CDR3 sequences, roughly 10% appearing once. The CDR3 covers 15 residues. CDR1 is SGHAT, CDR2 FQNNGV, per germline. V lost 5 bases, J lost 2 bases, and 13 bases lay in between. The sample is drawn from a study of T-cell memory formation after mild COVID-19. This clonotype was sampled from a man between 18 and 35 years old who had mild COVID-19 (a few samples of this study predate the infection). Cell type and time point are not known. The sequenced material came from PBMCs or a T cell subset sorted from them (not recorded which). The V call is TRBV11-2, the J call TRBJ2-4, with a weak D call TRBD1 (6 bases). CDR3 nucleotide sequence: TGTGCCAGCAGCCCCCTACAGGGACCCAAAAACATTCAGTACTTC. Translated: CASSPLQGPKNIQYF. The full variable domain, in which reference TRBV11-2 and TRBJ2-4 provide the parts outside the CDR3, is EAGVAQSPRYKIIEKRQSVAFWCNPISGHATLYWYQQILGQGPKLLIQFQNNGVVDDSQLPKDRFSAERLKGVDSTLKIQPAKLEDSAVYLCASSPLQGPKNIQYFGAGTRLSVL.